The rows below give T cell receptor beta chains drawn from one sample of a study of Ad26.COV2.S vaccination and SARS-CoV-2 variants. The method was immunoSEQ multiplex PCR; TCRdb's version includes in-frame clones alone and lacks a portion of them. The data hold about 350,000 clones, with roughly 89% observed a single time. The specimen comprised peripheral blood, sampled in a trial of Ad26.COV2.S vaccine versus placebo. Receptors originate from a person between 18 and 59 years old who received the Ad26.COV2.S COVID-19 vaccine or a placebo. Each CDR3 is given with its conserved first and last residue. A D gene is named only where the DNA matches it firmly. Size is omitted from some rows. Given values are once, few, many or a class for expanded clones.

d_gene: NA; v_gene: TRBV5-1; abundance: NA; j_gene: TRBJ1-4; CDR3aa: CASSLERANEKLFF; CDR3nt: TGCGCCAGCAGCTTGGAAAGGGCAAATGAAAAACTGTTTTTT
d_gene: NA; v_gene: TRBV28; abundance: NA; j_gene: TRBJ1-1; CDR3aa: CASSAPTPSGAMNTEAFF; CDR3nt: TGTGCCAGCAGTGCGCCGACCCCATCAGGGGCTATGAACACTGAAGCTTTCTTT
d_gene: NA; v_gene: TRBV14; abundance: NA; j_gene: TRBJ2-1; CDR3aa: CASSLRQVYNEQFF; CDR3nt: TGTGCCAGCAGCCTCCGACAGGTTTACAATGAGCAGTTCTTC
d_gene: TRBD2; v_gene: TRBV27; abundance: NA; j_gene: TRBJ2-7; CDR3aa: CASKLAGGPGEQYF; CDR3nt: TGTGCCAGCAAACTAGCGGGAGGGCCCGGGGAGCAGTACTTC
d_gene: NA; v_gene: TRBV14; abundance: NA; j_gene: TRBJ1-2; CDR3aa: CASSQSRQNYGYTF; CDR3nt: TGTGCCAGCAGCCAAAGTCGTCAGAACTATGGCTACACCTTC
d_gene: NA; v_gene: TRBV27; abundance: NA; j_gene: TRBJ2-7; CDR3aa: CASSFSGPSYEQYF; CDR3nt: TGTGCCAGCAGTTTTTCAGGGCCCTCCTACGAGCAGTACTTC
d_gene: NA; v_gene: TRBV19; abundance: NA; j_gene: TRBJ1-2; CDR3aa: CASSIRRGRSVIDGYTF; CDR3nt: TGTGCCAGTAGTATACGGAGGGGTCGGTCGGTAATAGATGGCTACACCTTC
d_gene: NA; v_gene: TRBV5-6; abundance: NA; j_gene: TRBJ2-5; CDR3aa: CASSLGQTQETQYF; CDR3nt: TGTGCCAGCAGCTTGGGGCAGACCCAAGAGACCCAGTACTTC
d_gene: NA; v_gene: TRBV12-3/TRBV12-4; abundance: NA; j_gene: TRBJ2-7; CDR3aa: CASSLVDEQYF; CDR3nt: TGTGCCAGCAGTTTGGTTGACGAGCAGTACTTC
d_gene: TRBD1; v_gene: TRBV6-4; abundance: NA; j_gene: TRBJ1-1; CDR3aa: CASRNRGEAFF; CDR3nt: TGTGCCAGCAGGAACAGGGGTGAAGCTTTCTTT
d_gene: TRBD1; v_gene: TRBV29-1; abundance: NA; j_gene: TRBJ1-2; CDR3aa: CSVDEDREGYTF; CDR3nt: TGCAGCGTTGATGAGGACAGGGAAGGCTACACCTTC
d_gene: NA; v_gene: TRBV16; abundance: NA; j_gene: TRBJ1-3; CDR3aa: CASSQAVGNTIYF; CDR3nt: TGTGCCAGCAGCCAAGCCGTGGGAAACACCATATATTTT
d_gene: NA; v_gene: TRBV5-5; abundance: NA; j_gene: TRBJ2-5; CDR3aa: CASSFGETQYF; CDR3nt: TGTGCCAGCAGCTTTGGGGAGACCCAGTACTTC
d_gene: NA; v_gene: TRBV11-2; abundance: once; j_gene: TRBJ1-1; CDR3aa: CASSKERVRTEAFF; CDR3nt: TGTGCCAGCAGCAAAGAGAGGGTACGCACTGAAGCTTTCTTT
d_gene: TRBD2; v_gene: TRBV29-1; abundance: NA; j_gene: TRBJ2-3; CDR3aa: CSVVPSGQTDTQYF; CDR3nt: TGCAGCGTTGTGCCTAGCGGGCAAACAGATACGCAGTATTTT
d_gene: NA; v_gene: TRBV28; abundance: NA; j_gene: TRBJ2-3; CDR3aa: CASSLSGGGTDTQYF; CDR3nt: TGTGCCAGCAGTTTATCTGGAGGAGGCACAGATACGCAGTATTTT
d_gene: NA; v_gene: TRBV6-5; abundance: NA; j_gene: TRBJ1-2; CDR3aa: CASSYFPGVDGYTF; CDR3nt: TGTGCCAGCAGTTATTTCCCAGGGGTAGATGGCTACACCTTC
d_gene: NA; v_gene: TRBV18; abundance: NA; j_gene: TRBJ1-4; CDR3aa: CASSATQGSLAEKLFF; CDR3nt: TGTGCCAGCTCAGCGACTCAGGGGAGTCTCGCTGAAAAACTGTTTTTT
d_gene: TRBD2; v_gene: TRBV5-6; abundance: NA; j_gene: TRBJ2-4; CDR3aa: CASSLLAGMGVAKNIQYF; CDR3nt: TGTGCCAGCAGCTTGCTAGCGGGAATGGGGGTAGCCAAAAACATTCAGTACTTC
d_gene: TRBD1; v_gene: TRBV4-1; abundance: NA; j_gene: TRBJ2-5; CDR3aa: CASSQVGTGGVETQYF; CDR3nt: TGCGCCAGCAGCCAAGTAGGGACAGGGGGCGTAGAGACCCAGTACTTC